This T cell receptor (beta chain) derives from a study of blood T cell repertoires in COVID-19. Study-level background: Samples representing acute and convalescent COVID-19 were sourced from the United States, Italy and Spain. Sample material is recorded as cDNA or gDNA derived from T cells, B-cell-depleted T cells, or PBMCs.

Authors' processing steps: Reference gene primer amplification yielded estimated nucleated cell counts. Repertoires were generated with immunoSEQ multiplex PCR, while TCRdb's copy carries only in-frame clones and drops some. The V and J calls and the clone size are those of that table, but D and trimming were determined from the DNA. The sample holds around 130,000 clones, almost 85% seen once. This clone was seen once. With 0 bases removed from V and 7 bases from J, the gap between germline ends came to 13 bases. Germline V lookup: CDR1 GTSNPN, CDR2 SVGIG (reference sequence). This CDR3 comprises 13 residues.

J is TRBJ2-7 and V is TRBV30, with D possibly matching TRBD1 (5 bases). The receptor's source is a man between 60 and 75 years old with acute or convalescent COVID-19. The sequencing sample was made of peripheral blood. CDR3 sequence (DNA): TGTGCCTGGAGTGTGGCAGGGTCCGGTGAGCAGTACTTC. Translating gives CAWSVAGSGEQYF.